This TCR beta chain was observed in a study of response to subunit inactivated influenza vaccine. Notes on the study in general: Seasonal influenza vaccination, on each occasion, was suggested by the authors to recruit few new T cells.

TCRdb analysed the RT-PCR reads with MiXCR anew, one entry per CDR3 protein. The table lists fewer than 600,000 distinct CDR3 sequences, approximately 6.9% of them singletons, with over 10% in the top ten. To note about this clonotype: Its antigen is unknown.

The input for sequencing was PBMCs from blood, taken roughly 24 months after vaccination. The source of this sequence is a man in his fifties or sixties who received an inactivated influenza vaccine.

DNA of the CDR3: TGCGCCAGCAGCCAAGATTGGGGGTCAGAGACCCAGTACTTC. Residues: CASSQDWGSETQYF. This chain connects TRBV4-3 to TRBJ2-5; D tentatively reads TRBD1 or TRBD2 (5 bases each). This CDR3 contains 14 residues. Trimming took off 0 bases at V and 4 bases at J, with 9 bases between the two ends. The germline gives CDR1 LGHNA, CDR2 YSLEER.